The 19 T cell receptor beta chains presented below share a single source sample, sequenced in a study of vaccination effects on CD4 cells after COVID-19. Their antigens are not known. Cells that had been cultured for approximately ten days were the source of isolated CD4+ T cells. The individual was infected with SARS-CoV-2 between March and December 2020, as confirmed by PCR. Either the mRNA-1273 or the BNT162b2 vaccine was given to participants as two doses. Sequencing used immunoSEQ multiplex PCR; TCRdb keeps in-frame clones, though not all of them. The profile shows tens of thousands of clones, around 74% of them singletons. The sequencing here drew on CD4+ T cells from PBMCs cultured without peptide, taken after COVID-19 vaccination. The receptor source for this set is a human donor who had a prior SARS-CoV-2 infection.

The rearrangement uses TRBV24-1 and TRBJ2-3, with a tentative D call TRBD1 (5 bases). Germline V CDR1 and CDR2: KGHDR, SFDVKD. The CDR3 is 15 residues long. V gave up 1 base and J gave up 1 base, with 8 bases separating them. The CDR3 nucleotides read TGTGCCACCAGTGATTTCAGGGTAGGCACAGATACGCAGTATTTT. This encodes CATSDFRVGTDTQYF.

The chain links TRBV11-3 to TRBJ2-3; D possibly corresponds to TRBD2 (6 bases). CDR1 and CDR2 from the germline V gene are SGHNT and YENEEA. The CDR3 is 17 residues long. Trimming stripped 3 bases from V and 1 base from J, with 17 bases between. The CDR3 is CASSLGPASARTDTQYF. For the CDR3, the DNA is TGTGCCAGCAGCTTGGGCCCGGCTAGCGCCCGCACAGATACGCAGTATTTT.

V usage is TRBV2 and J usage is TRBJ1-4, with a possible D match to TRBD1 (5 bases). Germline assignment: CDR1 SNHLY and CDR2 FYNNEI. The CDR3 is 15 residues long. The V end lost 5 bases, the J end lost 0 bases, and 10 bases lay between the germline ends. The CDR3 sequence is CASSIYRTTNEKLFF. The CDR3 DNA follows: TGTGCCAGCAGTATCTACAGGACAACTAATGAAAAACTGTTTTTT.

This clone was seen only once. The chain couples TRBV20-1 to TRBJ2-3; perhaps TRBD2 as D (5 bases). V was clipped by 3 bases and J by 0 bases, with 13 bases between them. The CDR3 totals 15 residues. Germline assignment: CDR1 DFQATT and CDR2 SNEGSKA (reference sequence). Here the CDR3 DNA reads TGCAGTGCTAGTAGGTTTCGGACTAGCACAGATACGCAGTATTTT. Amino acid sequence: CSASRFRTSTDTQYF.

This clone was counted once. V and J are TRBV7-9 and TRBJ2-1, with D possibly being TRBD2 (6 bases). Germline V lookup: CDR1 SEHNR, CDR2 FQNEAQ (reference sequence). Trimming removed 2 bases at V and 2 bases at J, with 19 bases between. This CDR3 comprises 18 residues. In nucleotides, the CDR3 is TGTGCCAGCAGCTTAATGCGTAGAAACGGGAGTCCCTACAATGAGCAGTTCTTC. It yields the protein CASSLMRRNGSPYNEQFF.

The chain recombines TRBV15 with TRBJ2-7; 9 bases line up with TRBD1. The J segment lost 3 bases and the V segment lost 8 bases, leaving 14 bases of the junction unmatched. The CDR3 contains 16 residues. CDR1 and CDR2 (germline): LNHNV, YYDKDF (reference sequence). The CDR3 loop is CATSRDRDYWSYEQYF. The DNA of the CDR3 is TGTGCCACCTCACGGGACAGGGATTATTGGAGCTACGAGCAGTACTTC.

This clone was seen just once. The chain carries TRBV2 and TRBJ2-7, with 7 bases fitting TRBD2. CDR3 length equals 14 residues. Germline V gene data show CDR1 as SNHLY and CDR2 as FYNNEI. J was trimmed by 6 bases and V by 4 bases; bases with no gene match: 9. The CDR3: CASSATGGLGEQYF. The CDR3 nucleotides read TGTGCCAGCAGTGCCACGGGGGGATTAGGCGAGCAGTACTTC.

This clone was counted only a few times. CDR3 DNA: TGTGCCAGCAGCCAAGATATAGGCCGGGCTTACAATGAGCAGTTCTTC. This gives the protein CASSQDIGRAYNEQFF. The chain carries TRBV14 and TRBJ2-1; D ambiguous. Germline V gives CDR1 SGHDN, CDR2 FVKESK. Trimming shortened V by 0 bases and J by 4 bases, and 13 bases separated the two germline ends. The CDR3 contains 16 residues.

The gene calls are TRBV19 and TRBJ1-2; 9 positions match TRBD1. The CDR3 has 15 amino acids. In germline, CDR1 is LNHDA, CDR2 SQIVND (reference sequence). V lost 7 bases to trimming and J lost 1 base; unmatched junction nucleotides: 7. DNA for the CDR3: TGTGCCAGTACCTCGGGACAGGGCTATAACTATGGCTACACCTTC. This sequence encodes CASTSGQGYNYGYTF.

This chain connects TRBV2 to TRBJ1-4, with a weak D call TRBD1 (5 bases). The CDR3 runs to 15 residues. V gave up 1 base and J gave up 13 bases, with 19 bases separating them. Per the germline V gene, CDR1 is SNHLY and CDR2 is FYNNEI. The CDR3 bases are TGTGCCAGCAGTGAAGAGGAGTTCCAGGGCGGAGGACTGTTTTTT. It encodes CASSEEEFQGGGLFF.

This clone was detected only once. V gene TRBV19 combines with J gene TRBJ2-4; D possibly corresponds to TRBD2 (7 bases). Deletions cut 5 bases from V and 7 bases from J, with 12 bases between. The CDR3 covers 13 residues. Germline loops: CDR1 LNHDA, CDR2 SQIVND (reference sequence). The CDR3 loop is CASSLRGANIQYF. The CDR3 DNA reads as TGTGCCAGTAGTCTACGGGGGGCTAACATTCAGTACTTC.

V is TRBV9 and J is TRBJ1-2; D is perhaps TRBD1 (5 bases). Germline V gene sequence: CDR1 SGDLS, CDR2 YYNGEE. The CDR3 contains 15 residues. Trimming pared 3 bases from V and 4 bases from J, leaving 16 bases between. CDR3 region: CASSGKGREGYGYTF. The CDR3 region has the DNA TGTGCCAGCAGCGGCAAGGGCAGGGAGGGCTATGGCTACACCTTC.

V and J are TRBV2 and TRBJ1-4; the D is unclear. The CDR3 covers 14 residues. CDR1 and CDR2 from the germline V gene are SNHLY and FYNNEI. Between the trimmed V and J ends, which lost 5 bases and 3 bases, there was a span of 10 bases. CDR3 sequence (DNA): TGTGCCAGCAGTACTACATGGGCTAATGAAAAACTGTTTTTT. Translation gives CASSTTWANEKLFF.

This clone was detected a few times. The CDR3 spells CASGGQYNSPLHF. In DNA form, the CDR3 reads TGTGCCAGTGGGGGACAGTATAATTCACCCCTCCACTTT. The genes are TRBV19 and TRBJ1-6, with 7 nucleotides matching TRBD1. From germline, CDR1 is LNHDA and CDR2 SQIVND (reference sequence). This CDR3 region has 13 residues. The J segment lost 4 bases and the V segment lost 8 bases, leaving 2 bases of the junction unmatched. Full variable domain (remainder filled in from reference TRBV19 and TRBJ1-6): DGGITQSPKYLFRKEGQNVTLSCEQNLNHDAMYWYRQDPGQGLRLIYYSQIVNDFQKGDIAEGYSVSREKKESFPLTVTSAQKNPTAFYLCASGGQYNSPLHFGNGTRLTVT.

The chain joins TRBV5-1 to TRBJ1-1, with TRBD1 matching 8 bases. V lost 4 bases and J lost 5; bases outside the gene matches: 7. The CDR3 is made up of 14 amino acids. Germline V CDR1 and CDR2: SGHRS, YFSETQ. CDR3 sequence (DNA): TGCGCCAGCAGCCCCGGACAGGGTAGGACTGAAGCTTTCTTT. Translated: CASSPGQGRTEAFF.

The chain combines TRBV9 with TRBJ1-2; D not resolved. Germline loops: CDR1 SGDLS, CDR2 YYNGEE. Trimming removed 0 bases at V and 4 bases at J, with 10 bases between. This CDR3 comprises 14 residues. The CDR3 region has the DNA TGTGCCAGCAGCGTAGACCCAGCTGCCTATGGCTACACCTTC. Protein: CASSVDPAAYGYTF.

The genes are TRBV7-2 and TRBJ2-7, with D possibly matching TRBD1 (7 bases). This CDR3 comprises 14 residues. The ends were cut back, 5 bases at V and 3 bases at J, with 14 bases in the middle. The germline gives CDR1 SGHTA, CDR2 FQGNSA. CDR3 region: CASSQGGWGYEQYF. CDR3 sequence (DNA): TGTGCCAGCAGCCAGGGGGGCTGGGGCTACGAGCAGTACTTC.

The gene calls are TRBV7-9 and TRBJ1-3; TRBD1 matches 8 bases. The CDR3 consists of 15 residues. Trimming cost V 5 bases and J 2 bases; bases outside gene matches: 5. CDR1 SEHNR and CDR2 FQNEAQ come from the germline V gene (reference sequence). The CDR3, as DNA: TGTGCCAGCAGCAGTGCAGGGGGCACTGGAAACACCATATATTTT. Amino acids: CASSSAGGTGNTIYF.

This clone was recorded a few times. V and J are TRBV2 and TRBJ2-6; D might be TRBD1 (5 bases). CDR1 and CDR2 (germline): SNHLY, FYNNEI. The CDR3 is 15 amino acids. Trimming took 6 bases from V and 0 from J, leaving 9 bases between them. The CDR3 loop is CASRTDLSGANVLTF. The CDR3 DNA reads TGTGCCAGCAGGACAGACCTCTCTGGGGCCAACGTCCTGACTTTC. The whole variable domain, filled in from reference TRBV2 and TRBJ2-6, reads EPEVTQTPSHQVTQMGQEVILRCVPISNHLYFYWYRQILGQKVEFLVSFYNNEISEKSEIFDDQFSVERPDGSNFTLKIRSTKLEDSAMYFCASRTDLSGANVLTFGAGSRLTVL.